The 28 T cell receptor beta chains listed next were all sequenced from one sample in a study of T cell responses to AZD1222 COVID-19 vaccine. The data were produced by immunoSEQ multiplex PCR, yet TCRdb's version contains in-frame clones alone and is incomplete. The data show 100,000 to 120,000 clones, around 90% seen once. The source material was peripheral blood, sampled on day 0 of AZD1222 vaccination. The source of these receptors is an adult in good health.

This clone was recorded once. The CDR3 loop reads CASTGTGQTEAFF. The CDR3 bases are TGTGCCAGCACCGGGACAGGGCAAACTGAAGCTTTCTTT. V gene TRBV21-1 combines with J gene TRBJ1-1; the table's D call, TRBD1, was not checked against the DNA. TRBV21-1 is given as a pseudogene. The CDR3 sequence is 13 residues long.

This chain uses TRBV7-7 with TRBJ1-2, with D possibly TRBD1 on 5 matching bases. V was clipped by 4 bases and J by 3 bases, with 27 bases between them. Germline V gene lookup returns CDR1 SSHAT and CDR2 FNYEAQ (reference sequence). CDR3 size: 19 residues. The CDR3 DNA is TGTGCCAGCAGCTCTCAAGGCCAGGGAGAAGGGGACGAGGACTATGGCTACACCTTC. It codes for CASSSQGQGEGDEDYGYTF.

This chain connects TRBV3-1 (or the pseudogene TRBV3-2) to TRBJ1-1, with no clear D. The CDR3 length is 14 residues. Trimming pared 4 bases from V and 3 bases from J, leaving 12 bases between. Germline V CDR1 and CDR2: LGHDT, YNNKEL (reference sequence). In DNA, the CDR3 is TGTGCCAGCAGCCGCCTCCCCAGAGACACTGAAGCTTTCTTT. The encoded protein is CASSRLPRDTEAFF.

The CDR3 DNA follows: TGTGCCAGCACCCCGGGGAGGACACACTACGAGCAGTACTTC. Translation gives CASTPGRTHYEQYF. The chain has TRBV3-1 (or the pseudogene TRBV3-2) and TRBJ2-7, with D possibly TRBD2 on 6 matching bases. This CDR3 contains 14 residues. Trimming removed 7 bases at V and 3 bases at J, with 16 bases between. Germline V gene sequence: CDR1 LGHDT, CDR2 YNNKEL (reference sequence).

The chain joins TRBV6-6 to TRBJ2-7; the D call may be TRBD1 or TRBD2 (6 bases each). Germline V lookup: CDR1 MNHNY, CDR2 SVGAGI (reference sequence). V gave up 5 bases and J gave up 5 bases, with 16 bases separating them. This CDR3 contains 14 residues. The CDR3, as DNA: TGTGCCAGCAGTCTCTCAAGGGGGGCCCACGAGCAGTACTTC. As protein: CASSLSRGAHEQYF.

The J gene is TRBJ1-2, the V gene TRBV21-1. TRBV21-1 is a pseudogene locus. The CDR3 loop spans 20 amino acids. The CDR3 coding sequence is TGTGCCAGCAGCAACGCCAGGGACCGTTATCCGGCCGGGGCTAACTATGGCTACACCTTC. This gives the protein CASSNARDRYPAGANYGYTF.

The rearrangement links TRBV9 to TRBJ1-1; no definite D call. This CDR3 has 14 residues. The V and J ends lost 0 bases and 1 base respectively, with 7 bases between them. The germline gives CDR1 SGDLS, CDR2 YYNGEE. The CDR3 region has the DNA TGTGCCAGCAGCGTAGTTGTGAGGAACACTGAAGCTTTCTTT. Translation gives CASSVVVRNTEAFF.

J is TRBJ2-7 and V is TRBV27, with TRBD1 identical over 8 bases. Trimming cost V 5 bases and J 2 bases; bases outside gene matches: 11. This CDR3 has 16 amino acids. Looked up from germline, CDR1 is MNHEY and CDR2 is SMNVEV (reference sequence). DNA for the CDR3: TGTGCCAGCAGTCCCCGGACAGGGCGCTCCACCTACGAGCAGTACTTC. This translates into CASSPRTGRSTYEQYF.

The V gene is TRBV24-1, the J gene TRBJ2-5; 11 positions agree with TRBD2. Trimming removed 2 bases from V and 5 bases from J; junction bases left unmatched: 6. The CDR3 is 16 residues long. Germline-derived CDR1 and CDR2 are KGHDR and SFDVKD. CDR3 in DNA: TGTGCCACCAGTGATTGGGCTAGCGGGGGGACGGAGACCCAGTACTTC. As protein: CATSDWASGGTETQYF.

This chain links TRBV2 with TRBJ1-2, with D perhaps TRBD1 (5 bases). Looked up from germline, CDR1 is SNHLY and CDR2 is FYNNEI. The CDR3 covers 10 residues. Between the trimmed V and J ends, which lost 10 bases and 8 bases, there was a span of 11 bases. CDR3 nucleotide sequence: TGTGCCACCCTTCGGGGCGGCTACACCTTC. It codes for CATLRGGYTF. Full variable domain (remainder filled in from reference TRBV2 and TRBJ1-2): EPEVTQTPSHQVTQMGQEVILRCVPISNHLYFYWYRQILGQKVEFLVSFYNNEISEKSEIFDDQFSVERPDGSNFTLKIRSTKLEDSAMYFCATLRGGYTFGSGTRLTVV.

The V and J genes are TRBV18 and TRBJ1-2, with D perhaps TRBD1 (5 bases). CDR3 size: 12 residues. The germline V and J ends were trimmed by 6 bases and 3 bases, with 8 bases remaining between them. Germline V gives CDR1 KGHSH, CDR2 LQKENI. The CDR3 loop is CASSDSHYGYTF. The CDR3 nucleotides are TGTGCCAGCTCCGACAGTCACTATGGCTACACCTTC.

The CDR3 region has the DNA TGTGCCAGCAGCTTAGCGAGGGGGAGTAACGGGGAGCTGTTTTTT. It codes for CASSLARGSNGELFF. V is TRBV11-2 and J is TRBJ2-2; tentatively, D is TRBD1 (6 bases). The germline V gene has CDR1 SGHAT and CDR2 FQNNGV. This CDR3 contains 15 residues. V gave up 1 base and J gave up 7 bases, with 13 bases separating them.

This clone was seen just once. The CDR3 here is CASTKRAVHSNQPQHF. The CDR3 DNA follows: TGCGCCAGCACCAAAAGGGCAGTCCATAGCAATCAGCCCCAGCATTTT. V and J are TRBV23-1 and TRBJ1-5, with no clear D. TRBV23-1 is reported as an ORF; its role is uncertain. Between the trimmed V and J ends, which lost 7 bases and 0 bases, there was a span of 16 bases. The CDR3 length is 16 residues.

The V gene is TRBV4-1, the J gene TRBJ1-1, with TRBD1 as a possible D gene (5 bases). V lost 1 base, J lost 4 bases, and 22 bases lay in between. Germline CDR1 is MGHRA and CDR2 is YSYEKL. The CDR3 totals 18 residues. The CDR3 protein is CASSQGRPGTRGATEAFF. Written as DNA, the CDR3 is TGCGCCAGCAGCCAAGGTAGGCCGGGGACCCGAGGGGCCACTGAAGCTTTCTTT.

This chain links TRBV20-1 with TRBJ1-5, with 7 positions matching TRBD1. V shed 3 bases and J 6 bases; nucleotides not matched to a gene: 11. The CDR3 loop spans 15 amino acids. The germline V gene has CDR1 DFQATT and CDR2 SNEGSKA (reference sequence). The DNA for the CDR3 is TGCAGTGCTAGTCGCGTTTCAGGGGGAAGTCAGCCCCAGCATTTT. This gives the protein CSASRVSGGSQPQHF.

This CDR3 is CASRTLQGWPTDTQYF. As DNA, the CDR3 is TGTGCCAGCAGGACCTTACAGGGGTGGCCCACAGATACGCAGTATTTT. The V call is TRBV2, the J call TRBJ2-3; 7 bases fit TRBD1. The length of the CDR3 is 16 residues. J gave up 2 bases and V 6 bases, and 11 bases lay outside the gene matches. CDR1 is SNHLY, CDR2 FYNNEI, per germline.

The rearrangement joins TRBV29-1 to TRBJ1-1, with D uncertain. Trimming left V 6 bases short and J 5 bases short, with 10 bases between. The CDR3 runs to 11 residues. Germline V gene sequence: CDR1 SQVTM, CDR2 ANQGSEA. CDR3 bases: TGCAGCGTGAGCCGGGAAACTGAAGCTTTCTTT. Translating it yields CSVSRETEAFF.

The chain couples TRBV19 to TRBJ1-3; D gene uncertain. This CDR3 is built from 14 residues. V lost 3 bases and J lost 0, with 6 bases in between. CDR1 and CDR2 from the germline V gene are LNHDA and SQIVND (reference sequence). Here the CDR3 reads CASSIRRSGNTIYF. The DNA for the CDR3 is TGTGCCAGTAGTATTAGGCGCTCTGGAAACACCATATATTTT.

The CDR3 reads CASSISSGNTIYF. In DNA, the CDR3 is TGTGCCAGTAGTATCTCCTCTGGAAACACCATATATTTT. V is TRBV19 and J is TRBJ1-3; no clear D. The CDR3 length is 13 residues. Trimming took off 3 bases at V and 0 bases at J, with 3 bases between the two ends. CDR1 and CDR2 from the germline V gene are LNHDA and SQIVND (reference sequence).

The gene calls are TRBV5-1 and TRBJ1-1, with a weak D call TRBD1 (5 bases). V lost 6 bases and J 4 bases, leaving 19 bases between the germline ends. Germline loops: CDR1 SGHRS, CDR2 YFSETQ. The CDR3 has 15 residues. The CDR3 loop reads CASIPPGGVGTEAFF. The CDR3 coding sequence is TGCGCCAGCATCCCACCGGGGGGGGTCGGCACTGAAGCTTTCTTT.

The rearrangement joins TRBV20-1 to TRBJ1-2; D remains ambiguous. The V gene lost 6 bases and the J gene lost 11 bases, with 13 bases spanning the gap. Looked up from germline, CDR1 is DFQATT and CDR2 is SNEGSKA (reference sequence). The CDR3 is 10 amino acids. CDR3 coding DNA: TGCAGTGCCCCCAGGCACTGGTACACCTTC. Its protein is CSAPRHWYTF.

The genes are TRBV24-1 and TRBJ2-3; D uncertain. Germline V lookup: CDR1 KGHDR, CDR2 SFDVKD. V lost 3 bases and J lost 1, with 7 bases in between. The CDR3 has 14 amino acids. This chain's CDR3 is CATSDSVGTDTQYF. DNA of the CDR3: TGTGCCACCAGTGATAGCGTCGGCACAGATACGCAGTATTTT.

The chain recombines TRBV6-5 with TRBJ2-2; 9 nucleotides agree with TRBD1. CDR1 is MNHEY, CDR2 SVGAGI, per germline. Trimming removed 10 bases from V and 5 bases from J; junction bases left unmatched: 5. The CDR3 runs to 13 residues. DNA for the CDR3: TGTGCCATTGGACAGGGGATTACCGGGGAGCTGTTTTTT. This sequence encodes CAIGQGITGELFF.

This chain connects TRBV5-8 to TRBJ2-2; D remains ambiguous. The V gene lost 0 bases and the J gene lost 5 bases, with 8 bases spanning the gap. Germline V gene data show CDR1 as SGHTS and CDR2 as YDEGEE. The CDR3 contains 14 residues. CDR3 in DNA: TGTGCCAGCAGCTTGGCACCTCAAACCGGGGAGCTGTTTTTT. Protein sequence: CASSLAPQTGELFF.

The CDR3 region is CASSPSGQRNQPQHF. The CDR3 region has the DNA TGTGCCAGCAGCCCCTCGGGACAGAGGAATCAGCCCCAGCATTTT. The chain couples TRBV7-9 to TRBJ1-5, with 7 bases fitting TRBD1. Germline V lookup: CDR1 SEHNR, CDR2 FQNEAQ (reference sequence). The V segment lost 5 bases and the J segment 4 bases; nucleotides outside the gene matches: 8. This CDR3 spans 15 amino acids.

The chain employs TRBV18 and TRBJ1-2; D unclear. Trimming pared 3 bases from V and 0 bases from J, leaving 11 bases between. CDR1 and CDR2 (germline): KGHSH, LQKENI. The CDR3 consists of 15 residues. The CDR3 is CASSPVTMANYGYTF. CDR3 in DNA: TGTGCCAGCTCACCCGTAACGATGGCTAACTATGGCTACACCTTC. Full variable domain (remainder filled in from reference TRBV18 and TRBJ1-2): NAGVMQNPRHLVRRRGQEARLRCSPMKGHSHVYWYRQLPEEGLKFMVYLQKENIIDESGMPKERFSAEFPKEGPSILRIQQVVRGDSAAYFCASSPVTMANYGYTFGSGTRLTVV.

Only one count was recorded for this clone. The chain has TRBV5-1 and TRBJ1-1; 7 bases align to TRBD1. Germline V gene data show CDR1 as SGHRS and CDR2 as YFSETQ. With 0 bases clipped from V and 6 bases from J, the junction kept 5 bases outside the gene matches. The CDR3 has 14 amino acids. Here the CDR3 DNA reads TGCGCCAGCAGCTTGGCCCCAGGGGGGTCTGAAGCTTTCTTT. Translating it yields CASSLAPGGSEAFF.

Written as DNA, the CDR3 is TGTGCCAGCAGCATAGACAGGGAGAGCTCCTACGAGCAGTACTTC. As protein: CASSIDRESSYEQYF. The V and J genes are TRBV21-1 and TRBJ2-7; the tabulated D call, TRBD1, remains unverified against the DNA. TRBV21-1 is classified as a pseudogene. The CDR3 consists of 15 residues.